This TCR beta chain originates from a study of blood T cell repertoires in COVID-19 (TCRdb year 2020). Describing the broader study: The collaborator samples originated in the United States, Italy and Spain and spanned the acute and convalescent phases of COVID-19. Where available, HLA class I and class II types were taken from metadata supplied by the sample provider and were not determined by assay-based typing. The repertoires were released in a freely available public database intended as a resource for research on the immune response to SARS-CoV-2. The dataset comprised deeply sampled blood TCRbeta repertoires from subjects exposed to, actively infected with, or recovered from COVID-19. The sample metadata nearly always contained a de-identified subject ID, COVID-19 status, age in years and sex. The samples were drawn from the first 160 participants of the ongoing ImmuneRACE study and from about 1,200 subjects provided by 6 global collaborators. The material from the prospective study consisted of cDNA or gDNA derived from T cells, B-cell-depleted T cells, or PBMCs.

TCRbeta CDR3 regions were amplified from genomic DNA using the immunoSEQ Assay, a bias-controlled multiplex PCR. The paper's processing steps were these. The number of nucleated cells in each sample was estimated from the amplification of reference gene primers within the assay. To quantify the absolute abundance of each unique TCRbeta CDR3 rearrangement, sequence reads were collapsed and filtered. Productive Simpson clonality was computed per sample as the square root of Simpson's diversity index over productive rearrangements. Not all clones reach the TCRdb copy of this immuneACCESS table, which keeps in-frame sequences only. Checked studies attribute under half of the gap to unresolved V genes and leave the rest unexplained. V and J calls and clone size are as listed in that table; D and trimming were resolved from the DNA. The sample data list 210,000 or so clones, and around 85% of these were observed just once. The ten top clones hold roughly 2.4% of the sample.

Each collaborating institution followed its own protocols to collect whole blood in K2EDTA tubes. For TCRbeta analysis, collaborators shipped samples in one of three forms: frozen whole blood, isolated PBMCs, or DNA extracted from either of those sample types. On this clone itself: The antigen it recognizes is unknown. No much larger clonotype is one base removed from it; base qualities were not supplied.

V is pared back by 1 base and J by 7 bases, with 19 bases lying between the germline termini. From the germline V gene (reference sequence), CDR1 is MNHNY and CDR2 is SVGAGI. Taken from cysteine to phenylalanine, the CDR3 has 16 residues. The DNA shown is the 48-base CDR3, in frame from base 1. Results and caveats for the whole study, not just this receptor: The quantity of clinical and demographic metadata differed by source and by participant and was supplied without curation.

The clonotype originates from a woman aged 45-59 years with acute or convalescent COVID-19. The sequenced material came from peripheral blood. The rearranged segments are TRBV6-6 and TRBJ1-1, with TRBD1 perhaps the D gene, on 5 matching bases. The DNA sequence follows: TGTGCCAGCAGTTACTTTGGTGGGGCTGTAGGCCATGAAGCTTTCTTT. Its protein product is CASSYFGGAVGHEAFF.